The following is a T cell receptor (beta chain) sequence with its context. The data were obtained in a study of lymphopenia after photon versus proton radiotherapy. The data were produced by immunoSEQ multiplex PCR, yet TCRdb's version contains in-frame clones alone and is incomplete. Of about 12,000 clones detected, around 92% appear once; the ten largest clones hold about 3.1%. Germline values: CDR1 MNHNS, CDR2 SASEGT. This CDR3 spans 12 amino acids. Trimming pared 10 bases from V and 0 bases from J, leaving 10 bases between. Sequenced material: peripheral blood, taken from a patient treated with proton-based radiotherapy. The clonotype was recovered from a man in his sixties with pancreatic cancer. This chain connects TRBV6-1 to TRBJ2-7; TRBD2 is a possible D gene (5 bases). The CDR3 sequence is CATGLNSYEQYF. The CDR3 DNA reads TGTGCCACCGGACTCAACTCCTACGAGCAGTACTTC.